The T cell receptor beta chain under discussion was sequenced for a study of blood T cell repertoires in COVID-19. Study summary: COVID-19 samples collected from the United States, Italy and Spain covered acute and convalescent phases.

Germline V gene data show CDR1 as MDHEN and CDR2 as SYDVKM. The CDR3 has 12 amino acids. Trimming took 11 bases from V and 2 from J, leaving 10 bases between them. As originally analysed: Reference gene primers were amplified, and this amplification served to estimate nucleated cell counts. TCRdb's table, derived via immunoSEQ multiplex PCR, lists solely in-frame clones and lacks some. Clone size and V and J calls were adopted from that table, with D and trimming inferred from the DNA. The table has approximately 230,000 clones, about 79% seen once. The receptor's source is a man aged 80 or over with acute or convalescent COVID-19. The sequenced material came from peripheral blood. V gene TRBV28 combines with J gene TRBJ1-5; D possibly corresponds to TRBD1 (6 bases). CDR3 nucleotide sequence: TGTGCCGGGGGCGGTCGCAATCAGCCCCAGCATTTT. It specifies CAGGGRNQPQHF.